This T cell receptor beta chain is drawn from a study of blood T cell repertoires in COVID-19. Assay: immunoSEQ multiplex PCR; the TCRdb copy retains only in-frame clones and omits some. The table has hundreds of thousands of clones, 75% to 90% seen once; the top ten hold 2% to 3%. Deletions cut 0 bases from V and 4 bases from J, with 15 bases between. Germline values: CDR1 SGHDN, CDR2 FVKESK. The CDR3 is 16 amino acids. This clonotype was obtained from a woman under 30 who had recovered from COVID-19. Input material: PBMCs or T cells enriched from blood (not recorded which). The rearrangement links TRBV14 to TRBJ1-2; D remains unclear. CDR3 protein: CASSQEGRHRGYGYTF. DNA of the CDR3: TGTGCCAGCAGCCAAGAGGGAAGGCATCGGGGCTATGGCTACACCTTC.